This is a list of T cell receptor beta chains from one sample in a study of blood T cells in healthy people across ages. TCRdb reprocessed the 5' RACE reads via MiXCR and lists one record per CDR3 protein. Here the sample spans approximately 1,000,000 distinct CDR3 sequences, roughly 45% being singletons. Sequenced input: blood. Receptors originate from a woman aged 55-75 years in good health. Each CDR3 is given with its conserved first and last residue. The D gene is left open where the match is weak. A row's size may be missing; if present it is once, few, many or a size class.

cdr3_nt cdr3_aa j_call clone_size v_call d_call cdr3_length
TGTGCCAGCAGCAGGAGTCTTTACAGTGTCTACAATGAGCAGTTCTTC CASSRSLYSVYNEQFF TRBJ2-1 . TRBV6-7 . 16
TGCAGCGTTGATAAACGGCAGGGGCGCACAGATACGCAGTATTTT CSVDKRQGRTDTQYF TRBJ2-3 . TRBV29-1 . 15
TGTGCCAGCAGTGAGGGACCCCCTTCGACCTACGAGCAGTACTTC CASSEGPPSTYEQYF TRBJ2-7 few TRBV25-1 . 15
TGCAGTGCTTGGGGGACTAGCGGGGCCTTCTACGAGCAGTACTTC CSAWGTSGAFYEQYF TRBJ2-7 . TRBV20-1 TRBD2 15
TGTGCCAGCAGTAGACAGGCCCCAAACACTGAAGCTTTCTTT CASSRQAPNTEAFF TRBJ1-1 few TRBV28 . 14
TGTGCCAGCAGTCCGAACACAGGGGCCGGTGGCTACACCTTC CASSPNTGAGGYTF TRBJ1-2 . TRBV27 TRBD1 14
TGTGCCAGCAGCCCCCCCCTCTCACCATACGAGCAGTACTTC CASSPPLSPYEQYF TRBJ2-7 . TRBV11-2 . 14
TGTGCCAGCAGCTTAGCGCCCGGACAGGGAGGTGAAAAACTGTTTTTT CASSLAPGQGGEKLFF TRBJ1-4 once TRBV7-6 TRBD1 16
TGTGCCAGCAGTTACAGCCAGGGAGAGTCCTACGAGCAGTACTTC CASSYSQGESYEQYF TRBJ2-7 . TRBV6-5 . 15
TGCGCCAGCAGCTTGGACGGGCTGTCCCACAATGAGCAGTTCTTC CASSLDGLSHNEQFF TRBJ2-1 . TRBV5-1 . 15
TGTGCCAGCAGGGACAGCGACAATGAGCAGTTCTTC CASRDSDNEQFF TRBJ2-1 once TRBV7-9 . 12
TGTGCCTGGAGCCAGGGACAGGCAGAAGCTTTCTTT CAWSQGQAEAFF TRBJ1-1 . TRBV30 TRBD1 12
TGTGCCAGCAGTCCAATCAGCACAGATACGCAGTATTTT CASSPISTDTQYF TRBJ2-3 few TRBV27 . 13
TGTGCCAGCAGTGATATTGGGACTAGCGGGAGTGGGGGGATCAATGTGCAGTACTTC CASSDIGTSGSGGINVQYF TRBJ2-5 . TRBV2 TRBD2 19
TGCGCCAGCAGCATCAACCAAGAGACCCAGTACTTC CASSINQETQYF TRBJ2-5 . TRBV5-1 . 12
TGTGCCACTAAGGGGGGCCCGAGGGACACTGAAGCTTTCTTT CATKGGPRDTEAFF TRBJ1-1 . TRBV19 . 14
TGCAGTGCTAGAGTAGGAGGGGGCGAGGGTGGTGAGCAGTTCTTC CSARVGGGEGGEQFF TRBJ2-1 . TRBV20-1 . 15
TGCAGCGTTGTTGGACAGGGGGCCCCCTATGATGGCTACACCTTC CSVVGQGAPYDGYTF TRBJ1-2 . TRBV29-1 TRBD1 15
TGCAGTGCCAGCCTGAGGCGGGCGGTAAGAGAGACCCAGTACTTC CSASLRRAVRETQYF TRBJ2-5 . TRBV20-1 . 15
TGTGCCAGCAGTTACAATGGGGGCCCCCAAGAGACCCAGTACTTC CASSYNGGPQETQYF TRBJ2-5 few TRBV6-5 . 15
TGCAGTGCTAGACTCCTGGCATCTGACGAGCAGTACTTC CSARLLASDEQYF TRBJ2-7 . TRBV20-1 . 13
TGCGCCAGCAGCCCCTGGACAGGGGGCGACGAGCAGTACTTC CASSPWTGGDEQYF TRBJ2-7 . TRBV4-1 TRBD1 14
TGTGCCAGCAGCGTTTCCGGGACAGGGTACAATGAGCAGTTCTTC CASSVSGTGYNEQFF TRBJ2-1 . TRBV2 TRBD1 15